This T cell receptor (beta chain) was found in a study of blood T cell repertoires in COVID-19. In the study overall: The United States, Italy and Spain were the sources of the acute and convalescent COVID-19 samples. T cells, B-cell-depleted T cells, or PBMCs provided the cDNA or gDNA that served as material.

Original data processing: Researchers report that nucleated cell counts were estimated from reference gene primer amplification. Profiling relied on immunoSEQ multiplex PCR, and the TCRdb table lists in-frame clones only, not all of them. V and J calls and clone size come straight from that table; D and trimming were deduced from the DNA. The data show over 200,000 clones, roughly 80% seen once. Trimming cost V 0 bases and J 3 bases, with 12 bases left between them. This CDR3 comprises 15 residues. CDR1 is LGHDT, CDR2 YNNKEL, per germline (reference sequence). Only a few counts were recorded for this clone.

Input material: peripheral blood. The chain is built from TRBV3-1 (or the pseudogene TRBV3-2) and TRBJ2-7; D possibly corresponds to TRBD1 (6 bases). The clonotype originates from a human donor in a cohort sampled during active COVID-19. CDR3 nucleotide sequence: TGTGCCAGCAGCCAAGACTCTCAGGGGATCTACGAGCAGTACTTC. Translated, it gives CASSQDSQGIYEQYF.